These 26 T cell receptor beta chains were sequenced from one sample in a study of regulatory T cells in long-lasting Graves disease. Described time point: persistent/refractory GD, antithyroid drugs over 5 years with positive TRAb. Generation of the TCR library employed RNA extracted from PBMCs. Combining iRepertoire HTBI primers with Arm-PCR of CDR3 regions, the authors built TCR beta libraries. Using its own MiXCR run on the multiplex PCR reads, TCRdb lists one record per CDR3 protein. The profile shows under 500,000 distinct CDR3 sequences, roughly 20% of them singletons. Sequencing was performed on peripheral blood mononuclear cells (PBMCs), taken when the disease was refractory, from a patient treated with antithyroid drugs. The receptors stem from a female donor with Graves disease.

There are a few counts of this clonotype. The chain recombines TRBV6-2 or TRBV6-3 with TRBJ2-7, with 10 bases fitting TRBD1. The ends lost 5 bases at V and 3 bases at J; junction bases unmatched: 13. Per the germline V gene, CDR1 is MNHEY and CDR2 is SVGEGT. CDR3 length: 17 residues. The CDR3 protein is CASSARPGQGTVYEQYF. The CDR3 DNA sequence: TGTGCCAGCAGTGCTCGACCGGGACAGGGGACGGTCTACGAGCAGTACTTC.

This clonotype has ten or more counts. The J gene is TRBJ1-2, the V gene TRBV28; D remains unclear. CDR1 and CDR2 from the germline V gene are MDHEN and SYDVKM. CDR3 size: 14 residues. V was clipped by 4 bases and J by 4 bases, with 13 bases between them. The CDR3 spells CASSSQTPAYGYTF. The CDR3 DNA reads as TGTGCCAGCAGTTCTCAGACACCCGCCTATGGCTACACCTTC.

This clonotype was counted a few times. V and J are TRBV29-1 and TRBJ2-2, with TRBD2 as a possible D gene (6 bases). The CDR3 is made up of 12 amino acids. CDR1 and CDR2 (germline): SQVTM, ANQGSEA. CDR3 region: CAGLEGTGELFF. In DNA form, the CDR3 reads TGCGCCGGGCTGGAGGGAACCGGGGAGCTGTTTTTT.

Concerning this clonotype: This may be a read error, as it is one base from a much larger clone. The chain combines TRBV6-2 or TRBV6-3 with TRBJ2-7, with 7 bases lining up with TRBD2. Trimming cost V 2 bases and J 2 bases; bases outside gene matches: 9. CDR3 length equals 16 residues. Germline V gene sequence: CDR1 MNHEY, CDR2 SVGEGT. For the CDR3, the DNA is TGTGCCAGCAGTTACGCCCCCGGGACTACCGCCTACGAGCAGTACTTC. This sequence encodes CASSYAPGTTAYEQYF.

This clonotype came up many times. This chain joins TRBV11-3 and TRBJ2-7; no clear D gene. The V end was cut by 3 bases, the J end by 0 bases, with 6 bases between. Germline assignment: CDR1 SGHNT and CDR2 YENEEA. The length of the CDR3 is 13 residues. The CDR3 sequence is CASSLFRSYEQYF. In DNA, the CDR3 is TGTGCCAGCAGCTTGTTCCGCTCCTACGAGCAGTACTTC. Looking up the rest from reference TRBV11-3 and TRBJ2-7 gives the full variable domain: EAGVVQSPRYKIIEKKQPVAFWCNPISGHNTLYWYLQNLGQGPELLIRYENEEAVDDSQLPKDRFSAERLKGVDSTLKIQPAELGDSAVYLCASSLFRSYEQYFGPGTRLTVT.

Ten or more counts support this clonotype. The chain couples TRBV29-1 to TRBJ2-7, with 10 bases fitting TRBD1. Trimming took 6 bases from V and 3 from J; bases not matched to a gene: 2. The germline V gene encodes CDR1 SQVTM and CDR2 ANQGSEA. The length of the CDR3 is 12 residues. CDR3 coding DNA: TGCAGCGTGAGGACAGGGGGCTACGAGCAGTACTTC. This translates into CSVRTGGYEQYF.

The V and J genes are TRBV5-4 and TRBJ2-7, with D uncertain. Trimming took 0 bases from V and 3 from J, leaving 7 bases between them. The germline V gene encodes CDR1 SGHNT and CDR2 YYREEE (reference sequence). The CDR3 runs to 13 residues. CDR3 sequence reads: CASSLVNGYEQYF. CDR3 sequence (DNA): TGTGCCAGCAGCTTGGTTAACGGCTACGAGCAGTACTTC.

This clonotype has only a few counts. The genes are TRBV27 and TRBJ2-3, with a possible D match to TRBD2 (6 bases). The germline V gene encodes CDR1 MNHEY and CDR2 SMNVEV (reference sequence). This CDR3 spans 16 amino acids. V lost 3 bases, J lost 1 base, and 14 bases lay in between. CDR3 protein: CASSFWAGLGTDTQYF. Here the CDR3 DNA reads TGTGCCAGCAGTTTTTGGGCGGGGTTAGGCACAGATACGCAGTATTTT.

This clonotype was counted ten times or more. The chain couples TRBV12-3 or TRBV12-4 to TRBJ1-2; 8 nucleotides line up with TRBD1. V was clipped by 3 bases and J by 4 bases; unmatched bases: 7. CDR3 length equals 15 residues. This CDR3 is CASSFRTGKSYGYTF. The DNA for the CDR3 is TGTGCCAGCAGTTTTCGGACAGGGAAAAGCTATGGCTACACCTTC.

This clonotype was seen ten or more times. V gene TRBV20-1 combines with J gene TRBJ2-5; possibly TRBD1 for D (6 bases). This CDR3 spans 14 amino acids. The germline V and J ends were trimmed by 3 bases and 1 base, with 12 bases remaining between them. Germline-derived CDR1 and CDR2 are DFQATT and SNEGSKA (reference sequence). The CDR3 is CSARRTVIQETQYF. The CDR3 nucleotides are TGCAGTGCTAGGAGGACAGTTATCCAAGAGACCCAGTACTTC.

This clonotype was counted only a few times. CDR3 coding DNA: TGCAGTGCTAGAGATTTGGCCGGGGGAATAAACTATGGCTACACCTTC. It yields the protein CSARDLAGGINYGYTF. V and J are TRBV20-1 and TRBJ1-2, with D perhaps matching TRBD1 (5 bases). V was clipped by 0 bases and J by 2 bases, with 16 bases between them. This CDR3 region has 16 residues. Germline-derived CDR1 and CDR2 are DFQATT and SNEGSKA (reference sequence).

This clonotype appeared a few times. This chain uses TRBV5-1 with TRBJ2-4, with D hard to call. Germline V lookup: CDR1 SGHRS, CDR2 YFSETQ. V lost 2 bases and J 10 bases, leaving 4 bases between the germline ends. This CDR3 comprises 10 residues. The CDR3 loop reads CASSFDIQYF. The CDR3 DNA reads TGCGCCAGCAGCTTCGATATTCAGTACTTC.

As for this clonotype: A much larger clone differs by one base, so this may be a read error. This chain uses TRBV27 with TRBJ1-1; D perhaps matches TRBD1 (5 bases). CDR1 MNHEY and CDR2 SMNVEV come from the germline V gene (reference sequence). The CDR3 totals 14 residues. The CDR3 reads CASSLSLTGTEDFF. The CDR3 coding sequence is TGTGCCAGCAGTTTATCACTTACAGGAACTGAAGATTTCTTT.

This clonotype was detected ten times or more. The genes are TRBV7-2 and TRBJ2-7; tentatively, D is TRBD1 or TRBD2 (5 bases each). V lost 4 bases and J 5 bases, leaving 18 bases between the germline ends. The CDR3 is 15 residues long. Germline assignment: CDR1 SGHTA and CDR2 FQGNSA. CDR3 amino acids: CASSSRSPGSHEQYF. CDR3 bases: TGTGCCAGCAGCTCCCGAAGCCCAGGGAGCCACGAGCAGTACTTC.

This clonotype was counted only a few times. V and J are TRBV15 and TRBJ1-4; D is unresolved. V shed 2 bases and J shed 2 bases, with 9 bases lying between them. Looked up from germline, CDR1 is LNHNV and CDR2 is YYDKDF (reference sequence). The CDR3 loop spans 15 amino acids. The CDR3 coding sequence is TGTGCCACCAGCAGACAGCCGTCCACTAATGAAAAACTGTTTTTT. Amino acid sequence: CATSRQPSTNEKLFF. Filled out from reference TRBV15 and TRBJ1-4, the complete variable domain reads DAMVIQNPRYQVTQFGKPVTLSCSQTLNHNVMYWYQQKSSQAPKLLFHYYDKDFNNEADTPDNFQSRRPNTSFCFLDIRSPGLGDTAMYLCATSRQPSTNEKLFFGSGTQLSVL.

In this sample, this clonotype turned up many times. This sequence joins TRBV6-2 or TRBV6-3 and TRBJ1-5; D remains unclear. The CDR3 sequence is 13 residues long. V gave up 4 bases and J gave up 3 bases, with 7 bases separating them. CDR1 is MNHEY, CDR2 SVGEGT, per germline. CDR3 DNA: TGTGCCAGCAGTTCCGTCCCCAATCAGCCCCAGCATTTT. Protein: CASSSVPNQPQHF.

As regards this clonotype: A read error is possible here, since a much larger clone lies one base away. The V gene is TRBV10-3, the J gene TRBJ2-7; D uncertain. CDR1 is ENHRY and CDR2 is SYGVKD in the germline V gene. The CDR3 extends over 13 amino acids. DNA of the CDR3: TGTGACATCAGTGACGTGGAATTCGCGGAGCAGTACTTC. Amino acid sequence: CDISDVEFAEQYF.

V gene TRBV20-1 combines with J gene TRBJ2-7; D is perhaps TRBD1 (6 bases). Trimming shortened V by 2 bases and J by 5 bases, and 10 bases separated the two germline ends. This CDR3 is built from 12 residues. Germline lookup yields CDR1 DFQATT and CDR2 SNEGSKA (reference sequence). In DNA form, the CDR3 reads TGCAGTGCTAGACAGGGGAACGACGAGCAGTACTTC. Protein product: CSARQGNDEQYF.

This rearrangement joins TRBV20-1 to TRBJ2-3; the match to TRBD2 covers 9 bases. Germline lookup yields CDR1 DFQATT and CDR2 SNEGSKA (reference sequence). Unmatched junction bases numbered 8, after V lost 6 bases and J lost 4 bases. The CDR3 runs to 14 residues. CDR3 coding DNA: TGCAGTGCGACCATAGCGGGAGTATCAGATACGCAGTATTTT. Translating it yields CSATIAGVSDTQYF.

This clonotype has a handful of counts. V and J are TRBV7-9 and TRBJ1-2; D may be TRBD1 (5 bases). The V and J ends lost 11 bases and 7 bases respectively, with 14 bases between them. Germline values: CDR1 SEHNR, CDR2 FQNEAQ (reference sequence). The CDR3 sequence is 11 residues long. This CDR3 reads CAAPWGSGYTF. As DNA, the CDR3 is TGTGCCGCCCCCTGGGGGTCTGGCTACACCTTC. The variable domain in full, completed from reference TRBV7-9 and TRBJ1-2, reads DTGVSQNPRHKITKRGQNVTFRCDPISEHNRLYWYRQTLGQGPEFLTYFQNEAQLEKSRLLSDRFSAERPKGSFSTLEIQRTEQGDSAMYLCAAPWGSGYTFGSGTRLTVV.

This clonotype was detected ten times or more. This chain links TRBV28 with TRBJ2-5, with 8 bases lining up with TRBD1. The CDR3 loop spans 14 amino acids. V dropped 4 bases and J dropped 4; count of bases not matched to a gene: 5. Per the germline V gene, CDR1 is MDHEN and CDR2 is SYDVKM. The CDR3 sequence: CASSSGQGPETQYF. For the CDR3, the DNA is TGTGCCAGCAGTTCCGGACAGGGACCAGAGACCCAGTACTTC. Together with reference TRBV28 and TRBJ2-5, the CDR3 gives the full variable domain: DVKVTQSSRYLVKRTGEKVFLECVQDMDHENMFWYRQDPGLGLRLIYFSYDVKMKEKGDIPEGYSVSREKKERFSLILESASTNQTSMYLCASSSGQGPETQYFGPGTRLLVL.

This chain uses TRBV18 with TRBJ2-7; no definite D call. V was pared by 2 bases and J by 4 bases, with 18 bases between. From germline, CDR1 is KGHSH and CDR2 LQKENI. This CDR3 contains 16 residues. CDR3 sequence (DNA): TGTGCCAGCTCACCAGGTGGTAGAGCCAGACCTTACGAGCAGTACTTC. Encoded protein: CASSPGGRARPYEQYF.

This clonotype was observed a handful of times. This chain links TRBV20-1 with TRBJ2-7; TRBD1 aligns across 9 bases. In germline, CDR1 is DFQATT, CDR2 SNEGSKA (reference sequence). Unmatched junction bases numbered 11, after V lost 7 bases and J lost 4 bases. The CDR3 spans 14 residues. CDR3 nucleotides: TGCAGTGGGTACTACCGGGACAGGGAATACGAGCAGTACTTC. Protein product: CSGYYRDREYEQYF.

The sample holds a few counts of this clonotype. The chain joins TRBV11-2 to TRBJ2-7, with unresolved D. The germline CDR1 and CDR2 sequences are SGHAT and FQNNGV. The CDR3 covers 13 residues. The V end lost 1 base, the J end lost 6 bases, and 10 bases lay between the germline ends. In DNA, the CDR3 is TGTGCCAGCAGCTTAGCTTTGTCTCTCGAGCAGTACTTC. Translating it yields CASSLALSLEQYF.

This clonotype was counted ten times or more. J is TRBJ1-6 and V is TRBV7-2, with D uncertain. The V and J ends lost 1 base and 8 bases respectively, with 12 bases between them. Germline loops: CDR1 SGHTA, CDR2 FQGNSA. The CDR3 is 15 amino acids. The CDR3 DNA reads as TGTGCCAGCAGCTTAGTAATGGGTTTTGATTCACCCCTCCACTTT. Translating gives CASSLVMGFDSPLHF.

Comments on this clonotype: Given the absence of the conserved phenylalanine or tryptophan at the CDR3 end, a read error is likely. For the CDR3, the DNA is TGTGCCAGCAGCCCCCGTGTTTCCGGACAGACATCCTACGAGCAGTACCTC. This gives the protein CASSPRVSGQTSYEQYL. This chain joins TRBV7-2 and TRBJ2-7; D may be TRBD1 (6 bases). V was pared by 5 bases and J by 1 base, with 21 bases between. Germline CDR1 and CDR2: SGHTA and FQGNSA. The CDR3 sequence is 17 residues long.